The 10 T cell receptor beta chains listed next were all sequenced from one sample in a study of T cells in Graves' hyperthyroidism and ophthalmopathy. The CDR3 regions of TCR beta were amplified from RNA transcripts. First-round RT-PCR with HTBI primers amplified the TCR CDR3 region. TCRdb processed the multiplex PCR reads anew with MiXCR; each CDR3 protein has one entry. Seen here are hundreds of thousands of distinct CDR3 sequences, around a third observed once, and the top ten hold roughly 30%. Sequencing input: blood. The receptors originated from a woman between 40 and 50 years old with Graves' hyperthyroidism.

This sequence joins TRBV7-9 and TRBJ1-2; TRBD1 matches 11 bases. Germline CDR1 reads SEHNR; CDR2 reads FQNEAQ (reference sequence). After removal of 5 bases from V and 4 bases from J, the junction contained 9 bases not matched to a gene. The CDR3 has 16 residues. CDR3 in DNA: TGTGCCAGCAGCGCCGGGACAGGGGGGTTTGGCTATGGCTACACCTTC. It codes for CASSAGTGGFGYGYTF.

Regarding this clonotype: This sequence may be a read error, since a much larger clone differs from it by one base. This rearrangement joins TRBV11-2 to TRBJ1-2, with D unclear. The CDR3 spans 13 residues. In germline, CDR1 is SGHAT, CDR2 FQNNGV. V lost 4 bases, J lost 8 bases, and 14 bases lay in between. CDR3 nucleotide sequence: TGTGCCAGCAGCTCTAGGATGAGCGACGGCTACACCTTC. This gives the protein CASSSRMSDGYTF.

This sequence joins TRBV15 and TRBJ1-1, with 7 positions matching TRBD1. Trimming cost V 1 base and J 1 base; bases outside gene matches: 3. This CDR3 comprises 15 residues. CDR1 LNHNV and CDR2 YYDKDF come from the germline V gene (reference sequence). The CDR3 is CATSRVGQQNTEAFF. CDR3 sequence (DNA): TGTGCCACCAGCAGAGTGGGACAGCAGAACACTGAAGCTTTCTTT.

The chain employs TRBV7-6 and TRBJ2-7, with 8 bases fitting TRBD2. The V gene end was trimmed by 1 base and the J gene end by 5 bases; junction bases not matched to a gene: 7. The CDR3 contains 15 residues. Germline V gives CDR1 SGHVS, CDR2 FNYEAQ. CDR3 in amino acids: CASSLESNGGDEQYF. The CDR3 DNA reads as TGTGCCAGCAGCTTAGAGAGCAACGGGGGGGACGAGCAGTACTTC. Full variable domain (missing parts from reference TRBV7-6 and TRBJ2-7): GAGVSQSPRYKVTKRGQDVALRCDPISGHVSLYWYRQALGQGPEFLTYFNYEAQQDKSGLPNDRFSAERPEGSISTLTIQRTEQRDSAMYRCASSLESNGGDEQYFGPGTRLTVT.

This clonotype was counted a few times. The chain links TRBV11-2 to TRBJ2-2; 10 nucleotides agree with TRBD2. The V gene end was trimmed by 5 bases and the J gene end by 0 bases; junction bases not matched to a gene: 12. The germline gives CDR1 SGHAT, CDR2 FQNNGV. The length of the CDR3 is 19 residues. CDR3 bases: TGTGCCAGCAGCCTATTGCGATCACTAGCGGGGCCGAACACCGGGGAGCTGTTTTTT. Translating it yields CASSLLRSLAGPNTGELFF.

The chain has TRBV29-1 and TRBJ1-2, with a tentative D call TRBD1 (5 bases). This CDR3 contains 13 residues. V shed 3 bases and J shed 7 bases, with 15 bases lying between them. The germline V gene encodes CDR1 SQVTM and CDR2 ANQGSEA. The CDR3 region has the DNA TGCAGCGTTGACGACGGGGGAGTAAGTGGCTACACCTTC. Translated: CSVDDGGVSGYTF.

This clonotype has at least ten counts. The genes are TRBV20-1 and TRBJ2-7, with D perhaps matching TRBD2 (7 bases). Germline V gene lookup returns CDR1 DFQATT and CDR2 SNEGSKA (reference sequence). The CDR3 loop spans 12 amino acids. CDR3 DNA: TGCAGCGGGGGGAGAGGGGGAGACGAGCAGTACTTC. Protein sequence: CSGGRGGDEQYF.

This rearrangement joins TRBV5-6 to TRBJ1-4; 7 nucleotides match TRBD1. Germline V gives CDR1 SGHDT, CDR2 YYEEEE. This CDR3 comprises 15 residues. The V segment lost 0 bases and the J segment 6 bases; nucleotides outside the gene matches: 5. This chain's CDR3 is CASSLGWTGYEKLFF. Written as DNA, the CDR3 is TGTGCCAGCAGCTTGGGGTGGACAGGTTATGAAAAACTGTTTTTT.

The chain recombines TRBV7-9 with TRBJ1-1, with TRBD1 matching over 7 bases. V lost 4 bases to trimming and J lost 11 bases; unmatched junction nucleotides: 13. Per the germline V gene, CDR1 is SEHNR and CDR2 is FQNEAQ (reference sequence). This CDR3 comprises 14 residues. CDR3 loop: CASSSVRTGQIAFF. As DNA, the CDR3 is TGTGCCAGCAGCTCCGTAAGGACGGGACAGATCGCTTTCTTT.

Concerning this clonotype: Relative to the germline gene, one junction end is altered; a read error may explain this. The rearrangement links TRBV7-2 to TRBJ2-5; tentative D call: TRBD2 (5 bases). The CDR3 extends over 18 amino acids. Germline values: CDR1 SGHTA, CDR2 FQGNSA. The CDR3 coding sequence is TGTGCCAGCAGTTTAGGAGGAGAGTGGCCAGCGGTATCAGAGACCCAGTACTTC. Translation gives CASSLGGEWPAVSETQYF.